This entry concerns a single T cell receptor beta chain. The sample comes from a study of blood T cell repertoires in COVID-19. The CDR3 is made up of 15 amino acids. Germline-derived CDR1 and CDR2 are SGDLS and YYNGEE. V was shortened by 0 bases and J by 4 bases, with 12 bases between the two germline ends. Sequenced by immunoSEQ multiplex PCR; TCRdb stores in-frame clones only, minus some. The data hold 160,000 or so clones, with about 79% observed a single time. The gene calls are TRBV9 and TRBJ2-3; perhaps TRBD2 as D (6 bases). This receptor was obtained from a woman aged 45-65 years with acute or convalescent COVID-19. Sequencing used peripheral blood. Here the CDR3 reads CASSVGEPGADTQYF. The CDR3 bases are TGTGCCAGCAGCGTAGGAGAACCGGGAGCAGATACGCAGTATTTT.